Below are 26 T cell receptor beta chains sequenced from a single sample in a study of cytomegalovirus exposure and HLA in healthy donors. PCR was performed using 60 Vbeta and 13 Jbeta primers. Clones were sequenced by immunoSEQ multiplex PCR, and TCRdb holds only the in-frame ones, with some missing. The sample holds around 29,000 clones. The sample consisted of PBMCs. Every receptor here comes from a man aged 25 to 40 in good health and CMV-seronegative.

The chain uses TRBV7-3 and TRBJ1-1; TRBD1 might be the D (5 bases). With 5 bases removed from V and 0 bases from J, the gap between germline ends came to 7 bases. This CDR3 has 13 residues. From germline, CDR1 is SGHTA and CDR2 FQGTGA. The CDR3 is CASSPGLNTEAFF. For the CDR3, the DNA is TGTGCCAGCAGCCCAGGGTTGAACACTGAAGCTTTCTTT.

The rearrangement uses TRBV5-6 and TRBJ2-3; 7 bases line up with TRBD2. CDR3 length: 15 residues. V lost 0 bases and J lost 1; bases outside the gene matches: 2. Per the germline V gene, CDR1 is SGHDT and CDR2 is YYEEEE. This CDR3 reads CASSLDAGGTDTQYF. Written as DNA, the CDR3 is TGTGCCAGCAGCTTGGATGCGGGAGGCACAGATACGCAGTATTTT.

In DNA, the CDR3 is TGTGCCAGTACCCCGTCCCCGGAGGGGGGGGCAAATGAGCAGTTCTTC. Translation: CASTPSPEGGANEQFF. The gene calls are TRBV19 and TRBJ2-1; TRBD2 is a possible D gene (7 bases). The CDR3 has 16 residues. CDR1 and CDR2 from the germline V gene are LNHDA and SQIVND (reference sequence). Trimming shortened V by 7 bases and J by 7 bases, and 23 bases separated the two germline ends.

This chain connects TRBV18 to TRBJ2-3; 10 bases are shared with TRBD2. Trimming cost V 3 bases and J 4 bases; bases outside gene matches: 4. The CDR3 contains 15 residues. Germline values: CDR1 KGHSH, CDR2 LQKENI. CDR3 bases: TGTGCCAGCTCACCTTCTAGCGGGAGTTCAGATACGCAGTATTTT. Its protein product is CASSPSSGSSDTQYF.

The CDR3 bases are TGTGCCAGCAGATCCGTAGCGGGAGGGCCAACAGATACGCAGTATTTT. Amino acid sequence: CASRSVAGGPTDTQYF. V and J are TRBV6-6 and TRBJ2-3; 11 nucleotides agree with TRBD2. Germline V gives CDR1 MNHNY, CDR2 SVGAGI (reference sequence). V was clipped by 6 bases and J by 3 bases; unmatched bases: 8. This CDR3 has 16 amino acids.

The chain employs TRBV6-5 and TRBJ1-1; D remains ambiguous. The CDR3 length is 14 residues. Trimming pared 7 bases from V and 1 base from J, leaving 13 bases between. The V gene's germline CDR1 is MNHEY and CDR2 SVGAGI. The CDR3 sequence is CASNGVTSNTEAFF. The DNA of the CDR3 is TGTGCCAGCAACGGGGTCACTTCGAACACTGAAGCTTTCTTT.

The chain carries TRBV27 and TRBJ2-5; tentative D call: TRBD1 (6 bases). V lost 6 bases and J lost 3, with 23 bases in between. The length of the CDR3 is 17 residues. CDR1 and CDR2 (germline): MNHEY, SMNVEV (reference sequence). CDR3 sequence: CASSPHPGDAAEETQYF. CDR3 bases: TGTGCCAGCAGCCCCCACCCAGGGGATGCGGCAGAAGAGACCCAGTACTTC.

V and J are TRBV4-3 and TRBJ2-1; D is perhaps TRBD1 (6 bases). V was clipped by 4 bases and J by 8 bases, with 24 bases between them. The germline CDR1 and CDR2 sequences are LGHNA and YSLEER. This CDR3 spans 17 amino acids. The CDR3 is CASSLSIPLQGTDEQFF. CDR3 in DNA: TGCGCCAGCAGCCTTTCAATCCCTTTACAGGGCACCGATGAGCAGTTCTTC.

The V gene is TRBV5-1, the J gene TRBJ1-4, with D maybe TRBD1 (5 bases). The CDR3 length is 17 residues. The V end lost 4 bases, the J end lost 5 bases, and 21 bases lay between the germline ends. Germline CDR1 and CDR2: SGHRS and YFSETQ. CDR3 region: CASSPAGGDRPNEKLFF. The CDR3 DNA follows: TGCGCCAGCAGCCCCGCCGGGGGAGACAGACCGAATGAAAAACTGTTTTTT.

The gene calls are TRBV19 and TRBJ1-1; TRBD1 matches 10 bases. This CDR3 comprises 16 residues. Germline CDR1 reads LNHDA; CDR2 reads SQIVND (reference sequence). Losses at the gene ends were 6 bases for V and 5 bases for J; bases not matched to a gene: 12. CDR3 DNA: TGTGCCAGTAGCGGGGGGGGACAGGGGTTTTGGACTGAAGCTTTCTTT. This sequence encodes CASSGGGQGFWTEAFF.

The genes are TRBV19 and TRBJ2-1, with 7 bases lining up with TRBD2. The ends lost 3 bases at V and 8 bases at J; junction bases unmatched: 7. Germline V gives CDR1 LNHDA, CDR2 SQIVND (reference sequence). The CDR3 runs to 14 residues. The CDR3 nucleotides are TGTGCCAGTAGTATCCCGGGAGGAGTTTATGAGCAGTTCTTC. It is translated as CASSIPGGVYEQFF.

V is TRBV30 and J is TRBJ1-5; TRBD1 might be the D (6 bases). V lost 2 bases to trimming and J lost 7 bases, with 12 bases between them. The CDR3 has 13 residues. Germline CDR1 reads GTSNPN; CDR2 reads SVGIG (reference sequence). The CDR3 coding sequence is TGTGCCTGGAGTCCGCAGGGGCTGCAGCCCCAGCATTTT. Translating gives CAWSPQGLQPQHF.

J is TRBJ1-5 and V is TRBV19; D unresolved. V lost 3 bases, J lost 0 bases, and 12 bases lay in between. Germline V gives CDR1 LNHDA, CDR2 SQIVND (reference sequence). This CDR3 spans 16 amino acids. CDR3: CASSIAHQYSNQPQHF. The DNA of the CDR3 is TGTGCCAGTAGTATTGCCCACCAGTATAGCAATCAGCCCCAGCATTTT.

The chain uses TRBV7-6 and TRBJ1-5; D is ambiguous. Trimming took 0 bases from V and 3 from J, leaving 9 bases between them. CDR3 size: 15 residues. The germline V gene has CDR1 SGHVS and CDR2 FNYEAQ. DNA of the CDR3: TGTGCCAGCAGCTTAGCGTCAGGCCTCAATCAGCCCCAGCATTTT. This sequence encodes CASSLASGLNQPQHF. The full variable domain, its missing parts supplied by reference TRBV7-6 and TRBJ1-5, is GAGVSQSPRYKVTKRGQDVALRCDPISGHVSLYWYRQALGQGPEFLTYFNYEAQQDKSGLPNDRFSAERPEGSISTLTIQRTEQRDSAMYRCASSLASGLNQPQHFGDGTRLSIL.

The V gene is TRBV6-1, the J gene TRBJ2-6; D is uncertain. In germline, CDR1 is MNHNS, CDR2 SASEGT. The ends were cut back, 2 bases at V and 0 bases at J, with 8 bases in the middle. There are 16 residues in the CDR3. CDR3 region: CASSERVNSGANVLTF. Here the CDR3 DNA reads TGTGCCAGCAGTGAACGGGTCAACTCTGGGGCCAACGTCCTGACTTTC.

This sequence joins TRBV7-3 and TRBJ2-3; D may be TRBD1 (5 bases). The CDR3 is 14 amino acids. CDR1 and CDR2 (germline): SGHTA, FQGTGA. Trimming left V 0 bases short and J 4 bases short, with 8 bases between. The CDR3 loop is CASSLTATADTQYF. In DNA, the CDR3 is TGTGCCAGCAGCTTAACGGCGACAGCAGATACGCAGTATTTT.

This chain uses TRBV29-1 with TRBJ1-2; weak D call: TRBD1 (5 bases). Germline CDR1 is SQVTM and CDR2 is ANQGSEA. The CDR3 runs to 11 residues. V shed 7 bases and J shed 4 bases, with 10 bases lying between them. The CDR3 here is CSAQGLYGYTF. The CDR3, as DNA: TGCAGCGCTCAGGGACTCTATGGCTACACCTTC. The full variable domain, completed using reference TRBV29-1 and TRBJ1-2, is SAVISQKPSRDICQRGTSLTIQCQVDSQVTMMFWYRQQPGQSLTLIATANQGSEATYESGFVIDKFPISRPNLTFSTLTVSNMSPEDSSIYLCSAQGLYGYTFGSGTRLTVV.

This chain's CDR3 is CASSVVEGTGELFF. The CDR3 DNA sequence: TGTGCCAGCAGCGTAGTGGAGGGCACCGGGGAGCTGTTTTTT. V is TRBV9 and J is TRBJ2-2; the D gene is possibly TRBD2 (6 bases). This CDR3 spans 14 amino acids. Germline V gives CDR1 SGDLS, CDR2 YYNGEE. V shed 0 bases and J shed 4 bases, with 7 bases lying between them. Variable domain in full (rest from reference TRBV9 and TRBJ2-2): DSGVTQTPKHLITATGQRVTLRCSPRSGDLSVYWYQQSLDQGLQFLIQYYNGEERAKGNILERFSAQQFPDLHSELNLSSLELGDSALYFCASSVVEGTGELFFGEGSRLTVL.

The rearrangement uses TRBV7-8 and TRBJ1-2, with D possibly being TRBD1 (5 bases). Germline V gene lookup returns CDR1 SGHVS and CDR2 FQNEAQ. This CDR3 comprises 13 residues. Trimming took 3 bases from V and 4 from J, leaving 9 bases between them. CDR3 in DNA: TGTGCCAGCAGCTTGACAGCAGCCTATGGCTACACCTTC. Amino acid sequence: CASSLTAAYGYTF.

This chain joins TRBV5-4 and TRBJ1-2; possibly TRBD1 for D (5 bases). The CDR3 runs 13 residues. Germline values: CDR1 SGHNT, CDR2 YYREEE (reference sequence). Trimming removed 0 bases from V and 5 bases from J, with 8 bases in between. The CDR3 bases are TGTGCCAGCAGCTTGGACAGGCATTATGGCTACACCTTC. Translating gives CASSLDRHYGYTF.

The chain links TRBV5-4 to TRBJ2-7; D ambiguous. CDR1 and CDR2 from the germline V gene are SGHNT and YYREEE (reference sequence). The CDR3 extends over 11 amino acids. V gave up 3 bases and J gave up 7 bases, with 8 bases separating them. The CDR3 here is CASSSNLEQYF. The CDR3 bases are TGTGCCAGCAGCTCTAATTTAGAGCAGTACTTC.

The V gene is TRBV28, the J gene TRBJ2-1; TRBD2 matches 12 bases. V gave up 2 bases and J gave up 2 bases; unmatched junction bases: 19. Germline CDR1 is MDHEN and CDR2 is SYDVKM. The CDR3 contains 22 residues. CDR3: CASSLEMWTSGAKTVAYNEQFF. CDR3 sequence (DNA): TGTGCCAGCAGTTTAGAAATGTGGACTAGCGGGGCTAAAACAGTGGCCTACAATGAGCAGTTCTTC.

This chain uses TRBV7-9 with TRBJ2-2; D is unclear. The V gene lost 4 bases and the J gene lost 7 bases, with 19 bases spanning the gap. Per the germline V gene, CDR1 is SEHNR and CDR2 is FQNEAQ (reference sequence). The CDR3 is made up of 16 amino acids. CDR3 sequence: CASSYSSTKQSGELFF. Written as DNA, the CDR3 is TGTGCCAGCAGCTACAGTTCCACAAAACAGAGCGGGGAGCTGTTTTTT. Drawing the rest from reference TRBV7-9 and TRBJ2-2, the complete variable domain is DTGVSQNPRHKITKRGQNVTFRCDPISEHNRLYWYRQTLGQGPEFLTYFQNEAQLEKSRLLSDRFSAERPKGSFSTLEIQRTEQGDSAMYLCASSYSSTKQSGELFFGEGSRLTVL.

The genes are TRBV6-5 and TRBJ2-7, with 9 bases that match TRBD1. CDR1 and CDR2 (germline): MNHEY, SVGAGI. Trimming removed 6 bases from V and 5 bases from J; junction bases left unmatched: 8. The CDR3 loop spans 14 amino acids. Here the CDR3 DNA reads TGTGCCAGCAGGGGGGGGACAGGGTCGGACGAGCAGTACTTC. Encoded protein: CASRGGTGSDEQYF.

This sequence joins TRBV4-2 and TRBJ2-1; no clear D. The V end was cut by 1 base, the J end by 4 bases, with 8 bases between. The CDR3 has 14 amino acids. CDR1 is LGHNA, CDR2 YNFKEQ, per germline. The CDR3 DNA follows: TGTGCCAGCAGCCAAGTTACCACATACAATGAGCAGTTCTTC. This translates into CASSQVTTYNEQFF.

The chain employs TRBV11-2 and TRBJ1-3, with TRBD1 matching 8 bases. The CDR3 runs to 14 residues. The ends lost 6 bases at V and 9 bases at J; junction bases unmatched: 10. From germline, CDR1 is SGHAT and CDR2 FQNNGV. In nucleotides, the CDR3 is TGTGCCAGCAGTTACCCTGACAGGGGCGGCACCATATATTTT. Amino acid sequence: CASSYPDRGGTIYF.